What follows is one T cell receptor (beta chain) and its context. Its antigen is unknown. The data originate from a study of beta chain features in type 1 diabetes. Study details: The number of sorted cells examined across all samples was approximately 110,000,000. Study results and caveats: Sequencing from cDNA could over-represent high-TCR-expressing cells. Equally in patients and controls, PCR might preferentially amplify shorter templates. Researchers report that Type 1 diabetes patients had moderately but significantly shorter TCRB CDR3s across all four CD4+ subsets.

Since all of the isolated RNA was reverse transcribed, expressed TCRB transcripts were what got sequenced. Assay used: immunoSEQ multiplex PCR; TCRdb lists only in-frame clones, some missing. The data contain 600,000 to 700,000 clones, 9.5% to 15% of them seen just once; the ten biggest clones take up 0.09% to 0.15%. The CDR3 is made up of 15 amino acids. V lost 5 bases to trimming and J lost 9 bases; unmatched junction nucleotides: 9. Germline V gene sequence: CDR1 SGHTA, CDR2 FQGNSA. The V and J genes are TRBV7-2 and TRBJ1-6, with 8 bases that match TRBD1. This sequence was found in a man aged 30 to 45 with type 1 diabetes. Sequencing was performed on naive CD4+ T cells from blood. The CDR3 coding sequence is TGTGCCAGCAGCCACGGACAGGGTGAGAGTTCACCCCTCCACTTT. Amino acid sequence: CASSHGQGESSPLHF.